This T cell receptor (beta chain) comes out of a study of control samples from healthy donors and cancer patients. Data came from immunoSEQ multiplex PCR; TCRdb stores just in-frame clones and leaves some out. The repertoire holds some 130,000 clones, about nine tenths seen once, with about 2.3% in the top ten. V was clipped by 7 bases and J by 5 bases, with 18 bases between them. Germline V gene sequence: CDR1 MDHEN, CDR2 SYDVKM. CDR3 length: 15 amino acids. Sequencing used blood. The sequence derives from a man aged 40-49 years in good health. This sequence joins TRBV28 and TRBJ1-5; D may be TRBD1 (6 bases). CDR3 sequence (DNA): TGTGCCAGCATGGGGGGGCCCGGGGGCTATCAGCCCCAGCATTTT. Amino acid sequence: CASMGGPGGYQPQHF.